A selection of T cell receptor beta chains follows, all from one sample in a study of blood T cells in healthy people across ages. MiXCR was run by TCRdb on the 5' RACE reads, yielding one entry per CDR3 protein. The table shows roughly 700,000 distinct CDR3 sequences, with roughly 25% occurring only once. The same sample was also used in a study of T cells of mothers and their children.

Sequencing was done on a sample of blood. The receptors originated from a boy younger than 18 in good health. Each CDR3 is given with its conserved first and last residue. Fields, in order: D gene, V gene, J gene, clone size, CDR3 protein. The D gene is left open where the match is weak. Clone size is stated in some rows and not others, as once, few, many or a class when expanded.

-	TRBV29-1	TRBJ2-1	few	CSVRSASYNEQFF
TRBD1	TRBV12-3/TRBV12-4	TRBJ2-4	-	CASSKRQGALAKNIQYF
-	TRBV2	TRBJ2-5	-	CASRSWGSETQYF
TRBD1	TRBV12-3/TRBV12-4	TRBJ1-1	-	CASSPRLGQENTEALF
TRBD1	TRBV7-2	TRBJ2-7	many	CASSPRTGAYEQYF
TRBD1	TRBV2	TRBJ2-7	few	CASSEIGDRVPYEQYF
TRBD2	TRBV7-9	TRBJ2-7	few	CASSPIAGGNFGEQYF
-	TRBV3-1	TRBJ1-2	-	CASGGRSYGYTF
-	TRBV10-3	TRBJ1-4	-	CAISESPGNEKLFF
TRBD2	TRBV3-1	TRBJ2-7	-	CASSPRWASGSYEQYF
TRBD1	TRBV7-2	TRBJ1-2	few	CASSAGTANYGYTF
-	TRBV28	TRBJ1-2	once	CAGAGSMGYGYTF
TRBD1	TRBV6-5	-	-	CASSLQGVRKQFF
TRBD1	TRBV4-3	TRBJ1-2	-	CASSQIDRGSGYTF
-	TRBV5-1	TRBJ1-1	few	CASSYTPGRDTEAFF
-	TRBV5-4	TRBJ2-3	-	CASSLGVDPDTQYF
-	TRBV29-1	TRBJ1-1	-	CSVRWAEAFF
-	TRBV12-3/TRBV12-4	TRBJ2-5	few	CASTPGGFQETQYF
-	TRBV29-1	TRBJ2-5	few	CSVEDVRDWETQYF
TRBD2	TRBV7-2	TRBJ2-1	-	CASSLGGGRSNEQFF
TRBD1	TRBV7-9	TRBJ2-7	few	CASSSQGAVNEQYF
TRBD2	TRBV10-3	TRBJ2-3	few	CAISGRERLAGTSSTDTQYF
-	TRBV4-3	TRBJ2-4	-	CASSPRGGRGKNIQYF
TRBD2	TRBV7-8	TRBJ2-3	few	CASSSRLAGPAGDTQYF
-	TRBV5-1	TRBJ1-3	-	CASSLFGESSGNTIYF
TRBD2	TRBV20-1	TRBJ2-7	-	CSARGGRPYEQYF
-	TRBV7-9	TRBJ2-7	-	CASSLGPGKIYEQYF
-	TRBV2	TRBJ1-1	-	CASSPFENTEAFF
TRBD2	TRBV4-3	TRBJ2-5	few	CASSQDSGGQETQYF
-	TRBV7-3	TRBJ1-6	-	CASSQLSSGNNSPLHF
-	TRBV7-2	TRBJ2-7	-	CASNGQFSYEQYF
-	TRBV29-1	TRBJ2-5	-	CSVESGAGETQYF
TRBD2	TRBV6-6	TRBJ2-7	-	CASSPGLAGESSYEQYF
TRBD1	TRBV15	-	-	CATSNTGGDEQFF
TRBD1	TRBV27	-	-	CASSFLPGTGIGEQYF
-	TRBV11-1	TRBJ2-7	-	CASSFGHPRNEQYF
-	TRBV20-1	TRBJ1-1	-	CSARIPPERAFF
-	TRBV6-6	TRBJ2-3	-	CASSYSPSTDTQYF
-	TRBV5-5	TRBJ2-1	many	CASSLAVNEQFF
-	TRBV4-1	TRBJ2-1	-	CASSRDVTYNEQFF
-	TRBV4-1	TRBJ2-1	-	CASSGTRAIGEQFF
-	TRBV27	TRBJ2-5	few	CASSNTGFQETQYF
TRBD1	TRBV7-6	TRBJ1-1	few	CASSLARGATEAFF
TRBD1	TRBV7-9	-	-	CAGQSTGNGNEQFF
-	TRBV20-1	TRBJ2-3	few	CSASGRVSTATDTQYF
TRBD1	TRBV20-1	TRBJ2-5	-	CSARDSRDSLQETQYF
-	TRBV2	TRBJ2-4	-	CASSEDPEAKNIQYF
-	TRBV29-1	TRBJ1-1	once	CSVVLSPILGSEAFF
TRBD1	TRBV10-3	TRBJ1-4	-	CAISATGNVATNEKLFF
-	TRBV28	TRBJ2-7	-	CASAKTGRYEQYF
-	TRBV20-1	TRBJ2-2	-	CSAKDTQNTGELFF
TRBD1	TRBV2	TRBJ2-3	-	CASSSGTGQTDTQYF
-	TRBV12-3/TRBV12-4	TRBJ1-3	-	CASSFSPLPRGNTIYF
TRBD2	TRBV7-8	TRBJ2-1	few	CASSDVSGMEHNEQFF
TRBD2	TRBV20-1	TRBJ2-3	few	CSASLAGRGDTQYF
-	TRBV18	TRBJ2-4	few	CASSPNDWALAKNIQYF